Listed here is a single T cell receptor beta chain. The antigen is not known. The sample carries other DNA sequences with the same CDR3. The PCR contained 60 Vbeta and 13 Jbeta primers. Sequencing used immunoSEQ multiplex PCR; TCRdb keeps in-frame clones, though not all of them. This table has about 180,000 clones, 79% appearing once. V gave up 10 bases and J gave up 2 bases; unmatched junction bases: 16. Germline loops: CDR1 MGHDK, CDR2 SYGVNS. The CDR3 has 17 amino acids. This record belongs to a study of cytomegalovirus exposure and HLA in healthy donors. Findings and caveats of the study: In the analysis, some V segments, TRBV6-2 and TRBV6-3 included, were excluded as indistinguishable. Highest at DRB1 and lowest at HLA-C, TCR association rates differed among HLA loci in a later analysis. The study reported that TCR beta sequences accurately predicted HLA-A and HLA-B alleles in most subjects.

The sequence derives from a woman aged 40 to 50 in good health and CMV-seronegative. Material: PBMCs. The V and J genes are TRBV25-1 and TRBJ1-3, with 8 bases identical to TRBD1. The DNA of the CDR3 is TGTGCCACCAGCAAGGGGAACACAGGGGGTACTGGAAACACCATATATTTT. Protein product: CATSKGNTGGTGNTIYF.